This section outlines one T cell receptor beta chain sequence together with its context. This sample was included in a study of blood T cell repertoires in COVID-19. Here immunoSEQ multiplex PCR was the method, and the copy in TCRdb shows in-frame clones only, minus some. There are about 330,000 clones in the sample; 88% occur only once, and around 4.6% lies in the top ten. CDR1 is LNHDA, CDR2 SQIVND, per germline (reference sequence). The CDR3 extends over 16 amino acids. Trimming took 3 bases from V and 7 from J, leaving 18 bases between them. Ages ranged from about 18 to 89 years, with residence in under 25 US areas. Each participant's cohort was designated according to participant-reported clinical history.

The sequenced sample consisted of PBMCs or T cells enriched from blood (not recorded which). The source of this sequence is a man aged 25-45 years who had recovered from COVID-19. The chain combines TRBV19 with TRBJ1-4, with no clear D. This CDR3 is CASSMAPQLAVEKLFF. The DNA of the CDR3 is TGTGCCAGTAGTATGGCCCCCCAGCTGGCGGTTGAAAAACTGTTTTTT.